This T cell receptor (beta chain) came from a study of blood T cell repertoires in COVID-19. Turning to the study itself: Some COVID-19 samples were acute and others convalescent; all came from the United States, Italy and Spain.

This CDR3 region has 14 residues. Per the germline V gene, CDR1 is LNHDA and CDR2 is SQIVND (reference sequence). Trimming cost V 3 bases and J 3 bases, with 11 bases left between them. Generated by immunoSEQ multiplex PCR, the TCRdb table keeps only in-frame clones and is missing some. The data hold 300,000 to 450,000 clones, with more than 70% observed a single time. The V call is TRBV19, the J call TRBJ1-1; D ambiguous. Sequencing was performed on PBMCs or T cells enriched from blood (not recorded which). The clonotype originates from a woman aged 18-29 years who had recovered from COVID-19. The CDR3 bases are TGTGCCAGTAGTATCGGCCAGAGGGACACTGAAGCTTTCTTT. This translates into CASSIGQRDTEAFF.